This record looks at one T cell receptor beta chain sequence and its context. Its target antigen remains unknown. Base qualities are not provided; no much larger clone lies one nucleotide away. The data originate from a study of cytomegalovirus exposure and HLA in healthy donors (dated by TCRdb to 2017 to 2019). Notes on the research overall: According to a later analysis, the approximately 120 validation repertoires were produced on the same platform as the approximately 690 repertoires of the first cohort. The aim of the study was to test whether cataloging public T cell receptors could identify signatures of past pathogen exposure. To predict cytomegalovirus infection status, the study combined high-throughput TCR immunosequencing, statistical association of individual TCRs with disease status, and machine learning. In addition to the first cohort of 650 to 800 subjects, a separate validation cohort of approximately 130 different subjects was used. What the study reported, not specific to this receptor: In both the original and validation cohorts, the classifier was reported to diagnose cytomegalovirus status with high specificity and sensitivity. In a later analysis, TCRs clustered in the first cohort were found to also tend to co-occur in the roughly 110 validation repertoires, with 90% to 95% of cluster scores above 0. The validation cohort had no HLA typing available for a later analysis, so co-occurrence within that cohort was assessed over all 120 or so repertoires. Most TCR sequences were seen in very few donors, while some public TCRs were found in many individuals. In vitro tests confirmed that a few of the cytomegalovirus-associated TCR beta chains recognize cytomegalovirus antigens. The study listed 170 or so TCR beta chains as associated with cytomegalovirus. It was suggested by the authors that the approach could potentially be generalized to other disease states and immunological phenotypes.

The method was the immunoSEQ multiplex PCR assay. In the source study's methods: To diagnose cytomegalovirus status from the catalog of TCR beta chain sequences, a statistical classification framework was built. TCRdb carries this immuneACCESS record with in-frame sequences only. Its versions omit some clonotypes, under half of them owing to an unresolved V gene in the studies checked, with the rest unexplained. The DNA gave D and trimming, while V, J and clone size come from that table. The sample has tens of thousands of clones on record, over 85% of them singletons. The top ten clones comprise 5.8% of the sample. Donors formed part of the validation cohort, which comprised about 120 subjects and was distinct from the first cohort of several hundred subjects. From the cysteine up to the phenylalanine, the CDR3 has a length of 15 residues. Just the 45-base CDR3 DNA is kept, in frame starting at base 1. V and J are trimmed by 3 bases and 4 bases, and the gene matches miss 4 bases of the junction. Looking up the germline V gene yields CDR1 MRHNA and CDR2 SNTAGT.

This clonotype was sampled from a woman aged 18-29 years in good health and CMV-seronegative. The rearrangement combines TRBV6-4 with TRBJ2-2; 8 central nucleotides agree with TRBD1. The sequenced sample consisted of PBMCs. This receptor carries the CDR3 CASSEQGGGTGELFF. The DNA is TGTGCCAGCAGTGAACAGGGGGGAGGCACCGGGGAGCTGTTTTTT.